The 9 T cell receptor beta chains given below trace back to one sample, sequenced in a study of long-term antiretroviral therapy in people with HIV. Version v3.0 of the immunoSEQ assay ran at survey level. Sequencing was performed with immunoSEQ multiplex PCR; in TCRdb, only in-frame clones are kept and a portion is missing. The sample records fewer than 30,000 clones, over 80% being singletons. Here the sequenced sample was unsorted PBMCs, taken 2.7 to 2.9 years after starting antiretroviral therapy. These receptors were obtained from a man aged 25-45 years with HIV.

The gene calls are TRBV30 and TRBJ2-3; D not certain. The V gene's germline CDR1 is GTSNPN and CDR2 SVGIG (reference sequence). The length of the CDR3 is 14 residues. V lost 3 bases to trimming and J lost 2 bases, with 12 bases between them. The CDR3 spells CAWSLHRVTDTQYF. The CDR3 nucleotides are TGTGCCTGGAGCCTTCATCGGGTCACAGATACGCAGTATTTT.

The rearrangement uses TRBV28 and TRBJ1-5; D is uncertain. CDR3 length: 14 residues. Germline CDR1 MDHEN, CDR2 SYDVKM. With 8 bases removed from V and 0 bases from J, the gap between germline ends came to 11 bases. The CDR3 DNA is TGTGCCAGCGGTACGCCAAATAGCAATCAGCCCCAGCATTTT. Translation gives CASGTPNSNQPQHF. The entire variable domain, with the rest obtained from reference TRBV28 and TRBJ1-5, is as follows: DVKVTQSSRYLVKRTGEKVFLECVQDMDHENMFWYRQDPGLGLRLIYFSYDVKMKEKGDIPEGYSVSREKKERFSLILESASTNQTSMYLCASGTPNSNQPQHFGDGTRLSIL.

The chain joins TRBV9 to TRBJ1-5; tentatively, D is TRBD1 (5 bases). This CDR3 spans 15 amino acids. V lost 5 bases and J 7 bases, leaving 19 bases between the germline ends. CDR1 SGDLS and CDR2 YYNGEE come from the germline V gene. The CDR3: CASSAGSERGQPQHF. The CDR3 bases are TGTGCCAGCAGTGCAGGGTCCGAACGGGGGCAGCCCCAGCATTTT.

This clone appeared once. The CDR3 DNA reads TGTGCCAGCAGCCAGCAGGGGGCAGGCGGGGAGCTGTTTTTT. Its translation: CASSQQGAGGELFF. V usage is TRBV9 and J usage is TRBJ2-2, with 8 bases matching TRBD1. This CDR3 has 14 residues. Germline V CDR1 and CDR2: SGDLS, YYNGEE. Losses at the gene ends were 4 bases for V and 7 bases for J; bases not matched to a gene: 6.

This chain uses TRBV28 with TRBJ1-5; TRBD1 is a possible D gene (5 bases). This CDR3 region has 16 residues. The V and J ends lost 6 bases and 5 bases respectively, with 20 bases between them. Germline lookup yields CDR1 MDHEN and CDR2 SYDVKM. CDR3 loop: CASSLLGGTGDQPQHF. The CDR3 nucleotides are TGTGCCAGCAGCCTATTGGGGGGGACGGGAGATCAGCCCCAGCATTTT.

Judged by abundance, this clone is medium-sized. The identical CDR3 is also encoded by other nucleotide sequences in the sample. The V call is TRBV7-2, the J call TRBJ2-7, with TRBD2 matching over 8 bases. V was pared by 1 base and J by 3 bases, with 11 bases of the junction left unmatched. Germline-derived CDR1 and CDR2 are SGHTA and FQGNSA. The CDR3 has 17 amino acids. The CDR3 here is CASSLGPLAGGLYEQYF. The CDR3 region has the DNA TGTGCCAGCAGCTTAGGTCCCTTGGCGGGAGGCCTCTACGAGCAGTACTTC. The full variable domain, its missing parts supplied by reference TRBV7-2 and TRBJ2-7, is GAGVSQSPSNKVTEKGKDVELRCDPISGHTALYWYRQSLGQGLEFLIYFQGNSAPDKSGLPSDRFSAERTGGSVSTLTIQRTQQEDSAVYLCASSLGPLAGGLYEQYFGPGTRLTVT.

V is TRBV28 and J is TRBJ2-1; 10 nucleotides line up with TRBD2. Trimming cost V 4 bases and J 8 bases; bases outside gene matches: 8. The CDR3 extends over 15 amino acids. The germline CDR1 and CDR2 sequences are MDHEN and SYDVKM. The CDR3 DNA sequence: TGTGCCAGCAGTTCCAGCGGGAGGGCCCTCGATGAGCAGTTCTTC. Protein product: CASSSSGRALDEQFF. The complete variable domain, with remaining parts taken from reference TRBV28 and TRBJ2-1, reads DVKVTQSSRYLVKRTGEKVFLECVQDMDHENMFWYRQDPGLGLRLIYFSYDVKMKEKGDIPEGYSVSREKKERFSLILESASTNQTSMYLCASSSSGRALDEQFFGPGTRLTVL.

The CDR3: CASSLSSTGELFF. The CDR3 DNA reads TGTGCCAGCAGCTTGTCCAGCACCGGGGAGCTGTTTTTT. This chain uses TRBV5-6 with TRBJ2-2; D is unresolved. There are 13 residues in the CDR3. CDR1 is SGHDT, CDR2 YYEEEE, per germline. The V end lost 1 base, the J end lost 4 bases, and 5 bases lay between the germline ends. The whole variable domain, remainder taken from reference TRBV5-6 and TRBJ2-2, is DAGVTQSPTHLIKTRGQQVTLRCSPKSGHDTVSWYQQALGQGPQFIFQYYEEEERQRGNFPDRFSGHQFPNYSSELNVNALLLGDSALYLCASSLSSTGELFFGEGSRLTVL.

The rearrangement uses TRBV28 and TRBJ1-3, with D tentatively TRBD1 (6 bases). The V end lost 2 bases, the J end lost 5 bases, and 10 bases lay between the germline ends. Germline CDR1 is MDHEN and CDR2 is SYDVKM. This CDR3 is 14 amino acids long. Here the CDR3 reads CASSLPGARNTIYF. The CDR3, as DNA: TGTGCCAGCAGTTTACCAGGGGCAAGAAACACCATATATTTT.